The sequence of this T cell receptor beta chain was determined in a study of shared clonotypes between healthy human individuals. Study-wide points: Rarefaction showed that sequencing of sorted subsets was incomplete (despite large depth). What naive subsets generally showed was a larger estimated richness than memory subsets showed.

Donors had no recently reported acute infections or vaccinations and were HIV-negative. In the case of this clone: Its antigen is currently unknown.

Authors' data handling: Because ImmunoSEQ provided only junction sequences with no quality scores, the filtering differed. TCRdb keeps only in-frame clones here, not all; method: immunoSEQ multiplex PCR. That table is the source of V, J and clone size, and D and trimming were worked out from the DNA. The data hold 2 million to 2.5 million clones, with 80% to 95% observed a single time. The CDR3 length is 15 residues. CDR1 is LNHDA, CDR2 SQIVND, per germline (reference sequence). Trimming at V came to 7 bases and at J to 0 bases, leaving 5 bases not matched to a gene. The origin of this receptor is a man between 18 and 35 years old in good health. Some clones in this sample may be carry-over from other donors' samples. The material sequenced was naive CD4+ T cells from PBMCs. Subset here: CD45RA+ positively selected. The chain has TRBV19 and TRBJ1-3; 8 bases align to TRBD1. In DNA, the CDR3 is TGTGCCAGTACCCGGGGACAGGTCTCTGGAAACACCATATATTTT. Protein sequence: CASTRGQVSGNTIYF.